This T cell receptor beta chain was recorded in a study of chemoradiotherapy in HPV16-positive cancers. TCRdb's copy holds only in-frame clones and misses some; the assay was immunoSEQ multiplex PCR. The table records about 2,000 clones, about 83% of them present only once. The V gene lost 4 bases and the J gene lost 8 bases, with 13 bases spanning the gap. Per germline, CDR1 SGDLS and CDR2 YYNGEE. The CDR3 has 14 amino acids. This receptor was identified in a human donor with HPV-associated anogenital cancer. The material was tumor tissue, obtained from a patient who underwent chemoradiotherapy. The chain links TRBV9 to TRBJ1-6; D is undetermined. The CDR3 reads CASSPRSGYSPLHF. The CDR3 DNA follows: TGTGCCAGCAGCCCCCGGTCGGGGTATTCACCCCTCCACTTT.